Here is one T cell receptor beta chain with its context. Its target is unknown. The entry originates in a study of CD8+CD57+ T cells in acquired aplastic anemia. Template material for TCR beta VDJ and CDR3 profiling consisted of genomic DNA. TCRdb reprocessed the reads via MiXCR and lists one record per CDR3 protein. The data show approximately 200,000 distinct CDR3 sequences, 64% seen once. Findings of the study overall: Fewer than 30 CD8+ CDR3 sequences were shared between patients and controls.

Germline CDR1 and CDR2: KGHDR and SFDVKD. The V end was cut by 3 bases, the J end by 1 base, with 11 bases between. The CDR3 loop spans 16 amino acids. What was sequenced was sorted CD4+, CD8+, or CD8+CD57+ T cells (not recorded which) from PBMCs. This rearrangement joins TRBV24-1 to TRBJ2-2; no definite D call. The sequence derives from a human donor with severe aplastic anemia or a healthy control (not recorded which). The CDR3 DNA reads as TGTGCCACCAGTGATAAGGTCGACCGGAACACCGGGGAGCTGTTTTTT. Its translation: CATSDKVDRNTGELFF.